This TCR beta chain was identified in a study of T cell repertoires in cytomegalovirus infection. A single record per CDR3 protein comes from TCRdb applying MiXCR to the reads. The sample holds approximately 500,000 distinct CDR3 sequences; around 11% are singletons and the top ten take 9.5% to 13%. This CDR3 spans 13 amino acids. Germline trimming cut 3 bases from V and 9 bases from J; bases unmatched to any gene: 3. The germline gives CDR1 SGHVS, CDR2 FQNEAQ. This clonotype was observed at least ten times. This TCR was sampled from a human donor in good health (CMV status not recorded). Some clones in this sample may be carry-over from other donors' samples. The chain combines TRBV7-8 with TRBJ2-1; TRBD2 matches at 9 bases. Specimen: PBMCs. CDR3 in amino acids: CASSFGLASEQFF. DNA of the CDR3: TGTGCCAGCAGCTTTGGACTAGCGAGTGAGCAGTTCTTC.